This T cell receptor (beta chain) was found in a study of T cells after yellow fever vaccination. Findings of the study overall: Across the CD4 and CD8 compartments, a small share of clonotypes was present in both.

Template switching with 5'RACE generated the TCR cDNA and added a universal primer site and UMIs. TCRdb re-called the 5' RACE reads with MiXCR, one entry per CDR3 protein. The data hold about 340,000 distinct CDR3 sequences, with roughly an eighth observed a single time. This clonotype was found a few times. Its specificity is not known. The V and J ends lost 4 bases and 4 bases respectively, with 10 bases between them. Per the germline V gene, CDR1 is SGHAT and CDR2 is FQNNGV. CDR3 size: 13 residues. Source: CD4+ T cells sorted from PBMCs, taken 15 days after the yellow fever booster vaccination. The V and J genes are TRBV11-2 and TRBJ1-1, with D uncertain. The receptor was derived from a young man who received the YFV17D yellow fever vaccine. The CDR3 region has the DNA TGTGCCAGCAGCTCTTCTTTGTTCACTGAAGCTTTCTTT. This gives the protein CASSSSLFTEAFF.